The entry below describes one TCR beta chain. No antigen is known for it. The sample originates from a study of breast tumors, draining lymph nodes, adjacent tissues. Study-wide points: Tumor TCR diversity was below lymph nodes but above nontumor tissue.

TCRdb used MiXCR to reprocess the multiplex PCR reads, holding one entry per CDR3 protein. The sample contains approximately 150,000 distinct CDR3 sequences, 30% to 35% of which appear only once. Breast cancer patients provided tissue from their axillary draining lymph nodes. This CDR3 has 9 amino acids. CDR1 and CDR2 (germline): LNHDA, SQIVND (reference sequence). V was trimmed by 11 bases and J by 18 bases, leaving 14 bases between them. Material for sequencing was axillary lymph node tissue. This TCR was sampled from a female donor with breast cancer. Some clones in this sample may be carry-over from other donors' samples. The chain combines TRBV19 with TRBJ1-6; D remains ambiguous. CDR3 protein: CAEYHPHHF. DNA of the CDR3: TGTGCCGAGTACCATCCACACCACTTT.